The 2 T cell receptor beta chains below come from one sample, sequenced in a study of blood T cell repertoires in COVID-19 (dated by TCRdb to 2018 to 2020). Libraries were constructed by the immunoSEQ multiplex PCR assay. What TCRdb holds here is the immuneACCESS table cut down to in-frame rearrangements. Part of the clones is not present; checked against another copy, under half of the missing clones reflect an unresolved V gene, and the others are unexplained. The sample table holds about 280,000 clones, of which roughly 85% were seen once. The ten top clones hold approximately 6% of the sample. The sequenced material came from PBMCs or T cells enriched from blood (not recorded which). All receptors come from a woman between 35 and 50 years old who had recovered from COVID-19.

This clone was seen only once. This chain connects TRBV5-1 to TRBJ1-6, with D perhaps TRBD1 (5 bases). CDR1 and CDR2 from the germline V gene are SGHRS and YFSETQ. The CDR3 is 14 residues long. With 0 bases removed from V and 13 bases from J, the gap between germline ends came to 14 bases. CDR3 residues: CASSLEGPGDPLHF. CDR3 coding DNA: TGCGCCAGCAGCTTGGAGGGGCCCGGAGACCCCCTCCACTTT. The full variable domain, rest sourced from reference TRBV5-1 and TRBJ1-6, is KAGVTQTPRYLIKTRGQQVTLSCSPISGHRSVSWYQQTPGQGLQFLFEYFSETQRNKGNFPGRFSGRQFSNSRSEMNVSTLELGDSALYLCASSLEGPGDPLHFGNGTRLTVT.

For the CDR3, the DNA is TGTGCCAGCAGGCGGGACCCGACAACCGGGGAGCTGTTTTTT. Its protein is CASRRDPTTGELFF. V gene TRBV6-5 combines with J gene TRBJ2-2; the D gene is possibly TRBD2 (6 bases). The ends were cut back, 6 bases at V and 5 bases at J, with 13 bases in the middle. The CDR3 consists of 14 residues. Germline V CDR1 and CDR2: MNHEY, SVGAGI.